A selection of T cell receptor beta chains follows, all from one sample in a study of T cells in Graves' hyperthyroidism and ophthalmopathy. MiXCR, run by TCRdb on the multiplex PCR reads, gives a single entry per CDR3 protein. The sample records roughly 350,000 distinct CDR3 sequences, roughly an eighth being singletons. Sample: blood. The receptors were sampled from a woman between 35 and 50 years old with Graves' ophthalmopathy. Both conserved end residues are part of each CDR3. Fields, in order: D gene, clone size, V gene, J gene, CDR3 DNA, CDR3 protein. The D gene is left open where the match is weak. Some rows mark clone size as missing; the rest say once, few, many or name a class of expanded clone.

TRBD1	.	TRBV3-1	TRBJ1-2	TGTGCCAGCAGCCAAGATCTCGGGACAGGGGGCTACACCTTC	CASSQDLGTGGYTF
.	many	TRBV20-1	TRBJ1-2	TGCAGTGCTAGTTTGGACTATGGCTACACCTTC	CSASLDYGYTF
TRBD1	many	TRBV7-9	TRBJ1-2	TGTGCCAGCAGCTTACTGGGACAGGCAGTTTCTGGTGGCTACACCTTC	CASSLLGQAVSGGYTF
.	many	TRBV7-2	TRBJ1-1	TGTGCCGGCATCAAGGACTGGATGGGTACTGAAGCTTTCTTT	CAGIKDWMGTEAFF
.	few	TRBV19	TRBJ2-2	TGTGCCAGTAGTATAGAGGGAACCGGGGAGCTGTTTTTT	CASSIEGTGELFF
.	many	TRBV27	TRBJ2-1	TGTGCCAGCAAACCGGGACCACTTTACAATGAGCAGTTCTTC	CASKPGPLYNEQFF
TRBD2	many	TRBV10-1	TRBJ2-1	TGCGCCAGCAGTGGGCCGGGACTAGGACTCAATAATGAGCAGTTCTTC	CASSGPGLGLNNEQFF
TRBD1	.	TRBV13	TRBJ1-1	TGTGCCAGCAGCCTGGACAGGTCGAGGGAAGCTTTCTTT	CASSLDRSREAFF
TRBD2	.	TRBV7-2	TRBJ2-3	TGTGCCAGCAGCCCTCGACCCGGGACTAGCCTAGATACGCAGTATTTT	CASSPRPGTSLDTQYF
TRBD1	.	TRBV7-3	TRBJ1-2	TGTGCCAGCAGCCGCCCGGGACAGCAACCCGGCTACACCTTC	CASSRPGQQPGYTF
.	many	TRBV29-1	TRBJ1-1	TGCAGCGTTGTTATGATGGACACTGAAGCTTTCTTT	CSVVMMDTEAFF
.	many	TRBV7-9	TRBJ2-2	TGTGCCAGCAGCAGACCCGGGGCCGGGGAGCTGTTTTTT	CASSRPGAGELFF
.	few	TRBV7-9	TRBJ1-3	TGTGCCAGCAGCTTATTTTCAGGAATGGCGGACACCATATATTTT	CASSLFSGMADTIYF
TRBD2	many	TRBV2	TRBJ2-1	TGTGCCAGCAGACTAGCGGGAGGGAGCTCCTACAATGAGCAGTTCTTC	CASRLAGGSSYNEQFF
.	many	TRBV27	TRBJ1-2	TGTGCCAGCAGTAAGAACAGATATTTCAAGTATGGCTACACCTTC	CASSKNRYFKYGYTF
.	.	TRBV29-1	TRBJ2-6	TGCAGCGTCCGACTGAACTCTGGGGCCAACGTCCTGACTTTC	CSVRLNSGANVLTF
TRBD1	many	TRBV10-3	TRBJ1-1	TGTGCCATCAGTGACCCAGGACAGGGTGCCACTGAAGCTTTCTTT	CAISDPGQGATEAFF
.	many	TRBV27	TRBJ2-2	TGTGCCAGCAAAATCCCGAACACCGGGGAGCTGTTTTTT	CASKIPNTGELFF
.	.	TRBV6-1	TRBJ2-3	TGTGCCAGCAGTGAACAGTGCACAGATACGCAGTATTTT	CASSEQCTDTQYF
.	many	TRBV20-1	TRBJ1-2	TGCAGTGCTAGAGGCCTAGGTCCCTATGGCTACACCTTC	CSARGLGPYGYTF
TRBD2	many	TRBV7-8	TRBJ2-3	TGTGCCAGCACTCCGCGCGGAGCGGGGGACACAGATACGCAGTATTTT	CASTPRGAGDTDTQYF
.	many	TRBV27	TRBJ1-4	TGTGCCAGCAGGACGTATAATGAAAAACTGTTTTTT	CASRTYNEKLFF
.	few	TRBV7-9	TRBJ2-5	TGTGCCAGCACCCCACTAGAAGAGACCCAGTACTTC	CASTPLEETQYF
.	.	TRBV7-9	TRBJ1-4	TGTGCCAGCAGCGAGAGCCTTGGGGGTTTCGAAAAACTGTTTTTT	CASSESLGGFEKLFF
TRBD1	.	TRBV9	TRBJ1-4	TGTGCCAGCAGCGTCCGGGACAGGGCTGAAAAACTGTTTTTT	CASSVRDRAEKLFF
TRBD1	.	TRBV7-6	TRBJ1-2	TGTGCCAGCAGCTTAGTTCAGGGGGATGGCTACACCTTC	CASSLVQGDGYTF
.	many	TRBV12-3/TRBV12-4	TRBJ2-7	TGTGCCAGCAGTTTAAAAAGGGGCTACGAGCAGTACTTC	CASSLKRGYEQYF
TRBD1	.	TRBV5-1	TRBJ2-7	TGCGCCAGCAGCTTGGCTGGCATAGGGGGCAACGAGCAGTACTTC	CASSLAGIGGNEQYF
TRBD2	many	TRBV28	TRBJ2-1	TGTGCCAGCAGGGGTAGCGGGGGGTCGGTCAATGAGCAGTTCTTC	CASRGSGGSVNEQFF
.	many	TRBV9	TRBJ1-1	TGTGCCAGCAGCGACCTTCGGAACACTGAAGCTTTCTTT	CASSDLRNTEAFF
.	.	TRBV3-1	TRBJ2-5	TGTGCCAGCAGCCAAGAAGTCCACGGGACCCAGTACTTC	CASSQEVHGTQYF
TRBD1	many	TRBV18	TRBJ1-1	TGTGCCAGCTCTGCCGGGACAGGACACACTGAAGCTTTCTTT	CASSAGTGHTEAFF
.	many	TRBV2	TRBJ1-2	TGTGCCAGCGAAAGGCAGCTTAACTATGGCTACACCTTC	CASERQLNYGYTF
TRBD1	many	TRBV20-1	TRBJ1-2	TGCAGTGCCCCGGACAGGGCCGACTATGGCTACACCTTC	CSAPDRADYGYTF
.	many	TRBV20-1	TRBJ2-1	TGCAGTGCCGACGGGACTTGGGTTGGACAACGCGATGAGCAGTTCTTC	CSADGTWVGQRDEQFF
TRBD1	few	TRBV7-2	TRBJ2-2	TGTGCCAGCAGCTCACAGGGGATGTGGACCGGGGAGCTGTTTTTT	CASSSQGMWTGELFF
.	many	TRBV5-1	TRBJ1-1	TGCGCCAGCAGCTTGGTAGTCAGGGAAGGCACTGAAGCTTTCTTT	CASSLVVREGTEAFF